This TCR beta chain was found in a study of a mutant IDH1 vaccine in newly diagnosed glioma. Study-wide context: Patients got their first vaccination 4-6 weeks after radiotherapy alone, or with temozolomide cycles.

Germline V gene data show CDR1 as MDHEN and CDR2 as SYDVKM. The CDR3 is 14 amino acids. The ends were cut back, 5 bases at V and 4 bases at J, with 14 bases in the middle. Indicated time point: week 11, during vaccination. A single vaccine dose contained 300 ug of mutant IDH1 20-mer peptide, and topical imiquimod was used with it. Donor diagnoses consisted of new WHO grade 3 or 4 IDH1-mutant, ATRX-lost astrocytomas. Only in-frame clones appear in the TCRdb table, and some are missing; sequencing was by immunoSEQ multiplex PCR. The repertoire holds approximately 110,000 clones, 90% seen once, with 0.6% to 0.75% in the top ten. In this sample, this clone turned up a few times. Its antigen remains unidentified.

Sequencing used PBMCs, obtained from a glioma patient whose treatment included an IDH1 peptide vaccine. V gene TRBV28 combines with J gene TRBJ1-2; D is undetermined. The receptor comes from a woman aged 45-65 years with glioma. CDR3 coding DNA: TGTGCCAGCAGTCCGCCTCAGGACCCCTATGGCTACACCTTC. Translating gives CASSPPQDPYGYTF.